In its sample, the clone carrying this T cell receptor (beta chain) was seen many times. This specimen belongs to a study of CD8+CD57+ T cells in acquired aplastic anemia. V was trimmed by 5 bases and J by 1 base, leaving 8 bases between them. The CDR3 contains 13 residues. Germline-derived CDR1 and CDR2 are SGHAT and FQNNGV. TCR beta VDJ and CDR3 profiles were obtained from a genomic DNA template. Each CDR3 protein is one row after TCRdb ran MiXCR on the reads. This sample has around 250,000 distinct CDR3 sequences, with roughly half found just once. Sequencing was done on a sample of sorted CD4+, CD8+, or CD8+CD57+ T cells (not recorded which) from PBMCs. The TCR comes from a human donor with severe aplastic anemia or a healthy control (not recorded which). The chain has TRBV11-2 and TRBJ1-1; D is unclear. CDR3 nucleotide sequence: TGTGCCAGCAGCACACGGAGGAACACTGAAGCTTTCTTT. It encodes CASSTRRNTEAFF.